These 32 T cell receptor beta chains share one sample of origin, sequenced in a study of a mutant IDH1 vaccine in newly diagnosed glioma. This table comes from immunoSEQ multiplex PCR, and its TCRdb copy is limited to in-frame clones, with some not included. The repertoire holds some 130,000 clones, with just under 80% as singletons. The antigens for these receptors are not known. Time point of the sample: week 11, during vaccination. Vaccinated patients received 300 ug of mutant IDH1 20-mer peptide per dose, with topical imiquimod. Sequenced here: PBMCs, sampled from a glioma patient whose treatment included an IDH1 peptide vaccine. The receptors were gathered from a man aged 40-55 years with glioma.

The sample holds one count of this clone. The chain is built from TRBV7-8 and TRBJ2-7, with D hard to call. Trimming took off 7 bases at V and 3 bases at J, with 10 bases between the two ends. Per the germline V gene, CDR1 is SGHVS and CDR2 is FQNEAQ. This CDR3 region has 12 residues. The CDR3 DNA follows: TGTGCCAGCATAGGCAGCTTCTACGAGCAGTACTTC. This sequence encodes CASIGSFYEQYF.

This clone was seen only a few times. V is TRBV7-2 and J is TRBJ2-1; D not resolved. This CDR3 is 17 amino acids long. Per germline, CDR1 SGHTA and CDR2 FQGNSA. Between the trimmed V and J ends, which lost 5 bases and 0 bases, there was a span of 17 bases. This CDR3 is CASSNLRIGSSYNEQFF. In DNA form, the CDR3 reads TGTGCCAGCAGCAATCTACGTATCGGCAGCTCCTACAATGAGCAGTTCTTC.

In its sample, this clone was seen once. The chain employs TRBV6-6 and TRBJ1-1; 9 nucleotides match TRBD1. Germline CDR1 MNHNY, CDR2 SVGAGI (reference sequence). There are 13 residues in the CDR3. V shed 9 bases and J 1 base; nucleotides not matched to a gene: 3. This CDR3 is CASWTGANTEAFF. In DNA form, the CDR3 reads TGTGCCAGTTGGACAGGGGCGAACACTGAAGCTTTCTTT.

The chain uses TRBV18 and TRBJ1-3; possible D gene TRBD1, 5 bases. Trimming left V 0 bases short and J 6 bases short, with 15 bases between. Germline loops: CDR1 KGHSH, CDR2 LQKENI. The CDR3 runs 16 residues. Here the CDR3 DNA reads TGTGCCAGCTCACCACCCCGGCAGGGTTTTACAAACACCATATATTTT. It translates to CASSPPRQGFTNTIYF.

V and J are TRBV6-5 and TRBJ2-1; 13 nucleotides align to TRBD2. The CDR3 is 15 residues long. Trimming removed 2 bases from V and 8 bases from J; junction bases left unmatched: 3. Germline lookup yields CDR1 MNHEY and CDR2 SVGAGI. CDR3 sequence reads: CASSYGTSGKDEQFF. As DNA, the CDR3 is TGTGCCAGCAGTTACGGGACTAGCGGGAAGGATGAGCAGTTCTTC.

This clone was observed a single time. CDR3 coding DNA: TGTGCCAGCTCAAACCCAGGGGCAGACTTACTGGGGGCTGAAGCTTTCTTT. It encodes CASSNPGADLLGAEAFF. This chain joins TRBV18 and TRBJ1-1; the D gene is possibly TRBD1 (6 bases). Germline V lookup: CDR1 KGHSH, CDR2 LQKENI. Trimming stripped 5 bases from V and 6 bases from J, with 25 bases between. The CDR3 extends over 17 amino acids. Based on the CDR3 plus reference TRBV18 and TRBJ1-1, the full variable domain is NAGVMQNPRHLVRRRGQEARLRCSPMKGHSHVYWYRQLPEEGLKFMVYLQKENIIDESGMPKERFSAEFPKEGPSILRIQQVVRGDSAAYFCASSNPGADLLGAEAFFGQGTRLTVV.

This clone was detected once. The chain has TRBV5-5 and TRBJ1-2, with 9 bases identical to TRBD1. Looked up from germline, CDR1 is SGHKS and CDR2 is YYEKEE (reference sequence). The trim removed 1 base at V and 3 bases at J, leaving 16 bases unmatched. The CDR3 covers 19 residues. The CDR3 spells CASSLRLIQGDREDYGYTF. Here the CDR3 DNA reads TGTGCCAGCAGCTTGAGGTTAATTCAGGGGGACAGGGAGGACTATGGCTACACCTTC.

The rearrangement uses TRBV12-1 and TRBJ2-2; TRBD1, the table's D call, was not compared with the DNA. TRBV12-1 is tagged as a pseudogene. CDR3 length: 15 amino acids. CDR3 in DNA: TGTGCCAGCAGCCCCCGACAGCCAGGAACCGGGGAGCTGTTTTTT. It codes for CASSPRQPGTGELFF.

V and J are TRBV14 and TRBJ2-2; 8 bases agree with TRBD1. Losses at the gene ends were 3 bases for V and 3 bases for J; bases not matched to a gene: 3. Looked up from germline, CDR1 is SGHDN and CDR2 is FVKESK. This CDR3 is built from 15 residues. The CDR3 sequence is CASSQGRGHTGELFF. CDR3 sequence (DNA): TGTGCCAGCAGCCAGGGCAGGGGGCACACCGGGGAGCTGTTTTTT. Variable domain in full (rest from reference TRBV14 and TRBJ2-2): EAGVTQFPSHSVIEKGQTVTLRCDPISGHDNLYWYRRVMGKEIKFLLHFVKESKQDESGMPNNRFLAERTGGTYSTLKVQPAELEDSGVYFCASSQGRGHTGELFFGEGSRLTVL.

This clone was recorded a few times. This sequence joins TRBV30 and TRBJ1-6; no definite D call. Germline CDR1 is GTSNPN and CDR2 is SVGIG (reference sequence). This CDR3 spans 11 amino acids. V shed 0 bases and J shed 14 bases, with 8 bases lying between them. The CDR3 protein is CAWSVGRALHF. The CDR3 bases are TGTGCCTGGAGTGTGGGCAGAGCCCTCCACTTT.

The V and J genes are TRBV30 and TRBJ2-6; no firm D call. This CDR3 comprises 15 residues. Looked up from germline, CDR1 is GTSNPN and CDR2 is SVGIG (reference sequence). Trimming stripped 2 bases from V and 0 bases from J, with 8 bases between. CDR3 region: CAWSSFPSGANVLTF. Written as DNA, the CDR3 is TGTGCCTGGAGTAGCTTCCCCTCTGGGGCCAACGTCCTGACTTTC.

The J gene is TRBJ2-1, the V gene TRBV11-2, with 11 bases fitting TRBD2. Germline V gene data show CDR1 as SGHAT and CDR2 as FQNNGV. This CDR3 comprises 17 residues. V gave up 6 bases and J gave up 7 bases; unmatched junction bases: 14. The CDR3 protein is CASSQTTSGNPRNEQFF. The CDR3, as DNA: TGTGCCAGCAGTCAAACGACTAGCGGGAACCCCAGGAATGAGCAGTTCTTC.

In its sample, this clone was seen a few times. This chain joins TRBV18 and TRBJ2-2, with no clear D. Germline loops: CDR1 KGHSH, CDR2 LQKENI. V was shortened by 5 bases and J by 1 base, with 11 bases between the two germline ends. This CDR3 is built from 15 residues. The CDR3 is CASSSLDVNTGELFF. CDR3 sequence (DNA): TGTGCCAGCTCATCCCTCGACGTGAACACCGGGGAGCTGTTTTTT.

The chain is built from TRBV4-3 and TRBJ1-2; a possible D gene is TRBD1 (6 bases). The germline gives CDR1 LGHNA, CDR2 YSLEER. V was cut by 2 bases and J by 3 bases, with 10 bases left in between. This CDR3 is built from 14 residues. CDR3 amino acids: CASSQQGIDYGYTF. The CDR3 bases are TGCGCCAGCAGCCAACAGGGGATTGACTATGGCTACACCTTC.

The chain employs TRBV6-1 and TRBJ2-2; 8 positions agree with TRBD2. This CDR3 comprises 15 residues. Germline CDR1 and CDR2: MNHNS and SASEGT. J gave up 7 bases and V 1 base, and 5 bases lay outside the gene matches. CDR3 region: CASSEETGGVGELFF. The CDR3 DNA follows: TGTGCCAGCAGTGAAGAAACGGGAGGGGTCGGGGAGCTGTTTTTT.

This chain uses TRBV18 with TRBJ2-2; 8 bases line up with TRBD1. Germline-derived CDR1 and CDR2 are KGHSH and LQKENI. The CDR3 extends over 14 amino acids. The V and J ends lost 6 bases and 1 base, in that order; junction bases with no gene match: 1. The CDR3 reads CASSGTGNTGELFF. For the CDR3, the DNA is TGTGCCAGCTCGGGGACAGGGAACACCGGGGAGCTGTTTTTT. The complete variable domain, with remaining parts taken from reference TRBV18 and TRBJ2-2, reads NAGVMQNPRHLVRRRGQEARLRCSPMKGHSHVYWYRQLPEEGLKFMVYLQKENIIDESGMPKERFSAEFPKEGPSILRIQQVVRGDSAAYFCASSGTGNTGELFFGEGSRLTVL.

This rearrangement joins TRBV19 to TRBJ1-6, with TRBD1 identical over 9 bases. Germline V gives CDR1 LNHDA, CDR2 SQIVND (reference sequence). This CDR3 has 14 amino acids. V gave up 5 bases and J gave up 10 bases; unmatched junction bases: 6. The CDR3 sequence is CASSSRQGGSPLHF. DNA of the CDR3: TGTGCCAGTAGTTCGAGACAGGGGGGATCACCCCTCCACTTT.

V is TRBV6-6 and J is TRBJ1-3; D call uncertain. Per germline, CDR1 MNHNY and CDR2 SVGAGI (reference sequence). The CDR3 totals 13 residues. Trimming stripped 5 bases from V and 9 bases from J, with 14 bases between. The CDR3 bases are TGTGCCAGCAGTCCCCGCAGGCTTGGCACCATATATTTT. Protein product: CASSPRRLGTIYF.

The chain couples TRBV5-4 to TRBJ2-2; 7 positions agree with TRBD2. This CDR3 spans 14 amino acids. The germline V gene encodes CDR1 SGHNT and CDR2 YYREEE (reference sequence). With V trimmed by 1 base and J by 5 bases, 2 bases remained unmatched. The CDR3 DNA reads TGTGCCAGCAGCTTGAGCGGGGCAACCGGGGAGCTGTTTTTT. Its protein is CASSLSGATGELFF.

The V gene is TRBV9, the J gene TRBJ2-5; no clear D gene. The DNA end is more similar to TRBJ2-7, so the J call may be wrong. This CDR3 contains 15 residues. CDR1 and CDR2 from the germline V gene are SGDLS and YYNGEE. The CDR3 here is CASSVGPVATYEQYF. The CDR3 DNA reads as TGTGCCAGCAGCGTAGGCCCGGTTGCGACCTACGAGCAGTACTTC.

V usage is TRBV9 and J usage is TRBJ2-3; D remains ambiguous. Germline V gene sequence: CDR1 SGDLS, CDR2 YYNGEE. The CDR3 runs to 15 residues. With 4 bases removed from V and 2 bases from J, the gap between germline ends came to 14 bases. The CDR3 loop reads CASSPGSPSTDTQYF. Written as DNA, the CDR3 is TGTGCCAGCAGCCCTGGTAGCCCTTCCACAGATACGCAGTATTTT.

This clone has a single count. The chain couples TRBV28 to TRBJ1-2, with D maybe TRBD1 (6 bases). The germline V gene has CDR1 MDHEN and CDR2 SYDVKM. The CDR3 runs 14 residues. V was pared by 7 bases and J by 2 bases, with 14 bases between. CDR3 DNA: TGTGCCAGCAAGCGGGGACAAGTAAACTATGGCTACACCTTC. Its translation: CASKRGQVNYGYTF.

The chain joins TRBV7-2 to TRBJ1-6; D is possibly TRBD1 (6 bases). V was trimmed by 5 bases and J by 9 bases, leaving 14 bases between them. The V gene's germline CDR1 is SGHTA and CDR2 FQGNSA. The CDR3 consists of 14 residues. CDR3 residues: CASSPNRAVSPLHF. Written as DNA, the CDR3 is TGTGCCAGCAGCCCTAACAGGGCAGTTTCACCCCTCCACTTT.

This sequence joins TRBV6-1 and TRBJ1-2; weak D call: TRBD1 (5 bases). V lost 1 base and J lost 8, with 14 bases in between. CDR3 length: 14 residues. From germline, CDR1 is MNHNS and CDR2 SASEGT. CDR3 region: CASSEGGQGGGYTF. In DNA, the CDR3 is TGTGCCAGCAGTGAAGGAGGGCAGGGTGGAGGCTACACCTTC.

This rearrangement joins TRBV10-3 to TRBJ2-5; 8 nucleotides match TRBD1. V was pared by 6 bases and J by 8 bases, with 14 bases of the junction left unmatched. The CDR3 is 15 amino acids. The germline V gene encodes CDR1 ENHRY and CDR2 SYGVKD. This chain's CDR3 is CAISQGTGGGETQYF. The CDR3 DNA reads TGTGCCATCAGCCAGGGGACAGGTGGTGGGGAAACCCAGTACTTC.

The CDR3 region has the DNA TGTGCCACCAGCATGGGCGTTCCAGACAATCAGCCCCAGCATTTT. Translation: CATSMGVPDNQPQHF. The chain couples TRBV15 to TRBJ1-5; D is undetermined. Germline CDR1 reads LNHNV; CDR2 reads YYDKDF (reference sequence). V lost 4 bases to trimming and J lost 3 bases, with 13 bases between them. The CDR3 contains 15 residues. Full variable domain (remainder filled in from reference TRBV15 and TRBJ1-5): DAMVIQNPRYQVTQFGKPVTLSCSQTLNHNVMYWYQQKSSQAPKLLFHYYDKDFNNEADTPDNFQSRRPNTSFCFLDIRSPGLGDTAMYLCATSMGVPDNQPQHFGDGTRLSIL.

CDR3 amino acids: CASNTGLSSVGELFF. DNA for the CDR3: TGCGCCAGCAATACAGGCCTTAGTAGCGTCGGGGAGCTGTTTTTT. The chain uses TRBV5-1 and TRBJ2-2; D tentatively reads TRBD1 or TRBD2 (5 bases each). V lost 6 bases, J lost 7 bases, and 19 bases lay in between. The CDR3 has 15 amino acids. The germline V gene has CDR1 SGHRS and CDR2 YFSETQ.

The chain recombines TRBV18 with TRBJ2-5, with unresolved D. V was trimmed by 3 bases and J by 3 bases, leaving 5 bases between them. Germline lookup yields CDR1 KGHSH and CDR2 LQKENI. CDR3 length equals 12 residues. CDR3 sequence (DNA): TGTGCCAGCTCACCCTTTAAAGAGACCCAGTACTTC. This encodes CASSPFKETQYF.

The chain combines TRBV15 with TRBJ2-3; 7 nucleotides line up with TRBD1. CDR1 and CDR2 from the germline V gene are LNHNV and YYDKDF (reference sequence). J gave up 1 base and V 7 bases, and 8 bases lay outside the gene matches. The CDR3 runs to 15 residues. The CDR3 coding sequence is TGTGCCACCACTCAGGGGGACGGGGGCACAGATACGCAGTATTTT. Protein sequence: CATTQGDGGTDTQYF.

The genes are TRBV5-4 and TRBJ2-2; the match to TRBD2 covers 9 bases. V shed 1 base and J 5 bases; nucleotides not matched to a gene: 12. Germline CDR1 SGHNT, CDR2 YYREEE (reference sequence). The length of the CDR3 is 18 residues. CDR3: CASSLRSGGLRGTGELFF. DNA of the CDR3: TGTGCCAGCAGCTTGAGAAGCGGGGGGCTGAGGGGAACCGGGGAGCTGTTTTTT.

This clone was recorded once. A much larger clone is a single base away; this may be a read error. CDR3 loop: CASSLEVNTEAFF. CDR3 bases: TGTGCCAGCAGCTTGGAGGTGAACACTGAAGCTTTCTTT. The chain employs TRBV5-4 and TRBJ1-1; D unclear. Trimming removed 0 bases from V and 0 bases from J, with 3 bases in between. Germline lookup yields CDR1 SGHNT and CDR2 YYREEE (reference sequence). CDR3 length equals 13 residues.

This chain connects TRBV6-1 to TRBJ1-2, with D tentatively TRBD1 (6 bases). Germline values: CDR1 MNHNS, CDR2 SASEGT. CDR3 length equals 14 residues. With 3 bases removed from V and 4 bases from J, the gap between germline ends came to 12 bases. The CDR3 here is CASSDGGHSYGYTF. CDR3 sequence (DNA): TGTGCCAGCAGTGACGGGGGCCACAGCTATGGCTACACCTTC.